This T cell receptor (beta chain) was retrieved from a study of T-cell memory formation after mild COVID-19. Study background: TCR clusters largely stayed donor specific.

Findings and limits, study-wide: Cross-reactive memory appears to have joined, as suggested by some responding clones showing up in pre-infection memory. Chiefly within CM and EM were the contracting CD4+ clones; CD8+ ones were within EMRA.

To note about this clonotype: Its antigen remains unknown.

TCRdb recomputed calls from the 5' RACE reads with MiXCR, one row per CDR3 protein. Altogether 300,000 to 350,000 distinct CDR3 sequences are present, roughly an eighth being singletons, with the ten largest covering roughly a fifth. The CDR3 runs 15 residues. Germline CDR1 is MNHEY and CDR2 is SVGEGT. The germline V and J ends were trimmed by 4 bases and 3 bases, with 13 bases remaining between them. The chain joins TRBV6-2 or TRBV6-3 to TRBJ2-1; D is ambiguous. Sequenced sample: PBMCs or a T cell subset sorted from them (not recorded which). The origin of this receptor is a man aged 18 to 30 who had mild COVID-19 (a few samples of this study predate the infection). Cell type and time point are not known. CDR3 sequence reads: CASSSDISLYNEQFF. Here the CDR3 DNA reads TGTGCCAGCAGTTCAGACATCAGCCTCTACAATGAGCAGTTCTTC.